There are many counts of the clone carrying this TCR beta chain. This sample stems from a study of Graves' ophthalmopathy and Graves' hyperthyroidism. Across the whole study: Peripheral blood was gathered at the point of initial diagnosis, before any treatment started.

The TCR beta CDR3 regions underwent amplification from RNA transcripts. The workflow started with a first-round RT-PCR run with HTBI primers and then moved on to a second-round multiplex PCR. Via MiXCR, TCRdb re-called the multiplex PCR reads, giving one row per CDR3 protein. The sample includes about 210,000 distinct CDR3 sequences, 25% to 30% of them seen just once. This receptor was identified in a man aged 45-60 years with Graves' ophthalmopathy. The source material was peripheral blood.

The CDR3 DNA sequence: TGTGCCAGCAGTTTGAGGTCGTTGGGACAGAACGCCTACGAGCAGTACTTC. Translated: CASSLRSLGQNAYEQYF. This chain links TRBV12-3 or TRBV12-4 with TRBJ2-7; 7 bases align to TRBD1. The CDR3 extends over 17 amino acids. J was trimmed by 2 bases and V by 3 bases; bases with no gene match: 13.